This T cell receptor beta chain comes out of a study of T cell responses to AZD1222 COVID-19 vaccine. Study findings and constraints: In a largely white British group with more females than males, clonal diversity was possibly underestimated.

About this clone: Antigen specificity is unknown.

The table came from immunoSEQ multiplex PCR; TCRdb's copy has only in-frame clones and leaves some out. This sample has about 98,000 clones, with 84% found just once. Losses at the gene ends were 4 bases for V and 3 bases for J; bases not matched to a gene: 11. This CDR3 is built from 18 residues. CDR1 is KGHDR, CDR2 SFDVKD, per germline. This TCR was sampled from an adult in good health. The sample here was peripheral blood, taken on day 0 of AZD1222 vaccination. The chain carries TRBV24-1 and TRBJ1-5; 10 nucleotides match TRBD1. The CDR3 protein is CATSDSPGQGTVNQPQHF. As DNA, the CDR3 is TGTGCCACCAGTGACTCACCGGGACAGGGGACGGTCAATCAGCCCCAGCATTTT.